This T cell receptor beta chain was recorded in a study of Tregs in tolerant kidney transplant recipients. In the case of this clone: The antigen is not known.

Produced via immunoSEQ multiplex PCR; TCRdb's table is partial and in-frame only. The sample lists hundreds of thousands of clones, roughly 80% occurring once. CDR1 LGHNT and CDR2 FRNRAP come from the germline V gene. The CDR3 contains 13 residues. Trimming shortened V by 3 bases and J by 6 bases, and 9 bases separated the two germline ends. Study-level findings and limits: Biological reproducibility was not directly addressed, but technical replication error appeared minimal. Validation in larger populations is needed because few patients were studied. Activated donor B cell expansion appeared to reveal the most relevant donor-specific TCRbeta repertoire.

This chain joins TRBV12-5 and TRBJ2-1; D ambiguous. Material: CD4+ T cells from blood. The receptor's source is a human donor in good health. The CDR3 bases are TGTGCTAGTGGTTTAGGGCAGATCAATGAGCAGTTCTTC. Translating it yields CASGLGQINEQFF.